This TCR beta chain derives from a study of T-cell memory formation after mild COVID-19. The overall study: Each donor largely had its own TCR clusters. Overall study findings and caveats: Researchers report contracting CD4+ clones mostly in CM and EM, with CD8+ clones in EMRA.

TCRdb redid the calling of the 5' RACE reads with MiXCR, one entry per CDR3 protein. The sample yields approximately 400,000 distinct CDR3 sequences, about a sixth seen once. Comments on this clonotype: Its antigen remains unidentified.

Germline V gene data show CDR1 as LNHNV and CDR2 as YYDKDF (reference sequence). There are 13 residues in the CDR3. The V gene lost 3 bases and the J gene lost 7 bases, with 10 bases spanning the gap. The sequence was obtained from a man aged 18 to 29 who had mild COVID-19 (a few samples of this study predate the infection). Cell type and time point are not known. The rearrangement links TRBV15 to TRBJ1-5; D ambiguous. The specimen was PBMCs or a T cell subset sorted from them (not recorded which). The CDR3 DNA is TGTGCCACCAGCAGCACCCTTTTCCAGCCCCAGCATTTT. This encodes CATSSTLFQPQHF.